This T cell receptor beta chain was documented in a study of cytomegalovirus exposure and HLA in healthy donors. Study in general: In a later analysis, it was reported that the 120 validation repertoires had been produced on the same platform as the roughly 700 repertoires belonging to the first cohort. Study results and limitations: The finding came from a later analysis; first-cohort TCR clusters tended to co-occur in the roughly 110 validation repertoires. Reports credit the classifier with highly specific, highly sensitive diagnosis of cytomegalovirus status. The CMV antigen specificity of a few CMV-associated chains was confirmed through in vitro analysis.

Regarding this clone: Its antigen is as yet unknown.

Data came from immunoSEQ multiplex PCR; TCRdb stores just in-frame clones and leaves some out. The sample comprises 250,000 to 400,000 clones, roughly 87% of which are singletons, and approximately 0.9% rests with the top ten. The CDR3 sequence is 15 residues long. Trimming stripped 5 bases from V and 5 bases from J, with 18 bases between. The germline V gene has CDR1 SNHLY and CDR2 FYNNEI. The sequencing sample was made of PBMCs. The sequence was collected from a man under 40 in good health and CMV-seronegative. V gene TRBV2 combines with J gene TRBJ1-1; D may be TRBD1 (5 bases). CDR3: CASSTTTGRKTEAFF. The DNA for the CDR3 is TGTGCCAGCAGTACCACAACAGGTCGGAAGACTGAAGCTTTCTTT.